This is a list of T cell receptor beta chains from one sample in a study of blood T cell repertoires in COVID-19. The assay was immunoSEQ multiplex PCR, and TCRdb's table has in-frame clones only and misses some. In the table there are approximately 280,000 clones, approximately 88% of which are singletons. The sample taken for sequencing was PBMCs or T cells enriched from blood (not recorded which). The receptors shown here come from a woman in her forties who had recovered from COVID-19. Each CDR3 is given with its conserved first and last residue. Each record gives: D gene, J gene, CDR3 length, V gene, clone size, CDR3 DNA, CDR3 protein. D genes are given only for firm matches. Only part of the rows carry a size: once, few, many, or a class if the clone is expanded.

D gene: TRBD2; J gene: TRBJ2-1; CDR3 length: 14; V gene: TRBV5-4; clone size: -; CDR3 DNA: TGTGCCAGCAGCGGGCGGGAGCGGGGGAGGGAGCAGTTCTTC; CDR3 protein: CASSGRERGREQFF
D gene: -; J gene: TRBJ2-1; CDR3 length: 16; V gene: TRBV10-3; clone size: -; CDR3 DNA: TGTGCCATCACTCAAACAATAGGGGCCTCCTACAATGAGCAGTTCTTC; CDR3 protein: CAITQTIGASYNEQFF
D gene: -; J gene: TRBJ1-1; CDR3 length: 15; V gene: TRBV7-2; clone size: -; CDR3 DNA: TGTGCCAGCAGCTTACTAGCACAGGGGAACACTGAAGCTTTCTTT; CDR3 protein: CASSLLAQGNTEAFF
D gene: -; J gene: TRBJ2-3; CDR3 length: 15; V gene: TRBV18; clone size: few; CDR3 DNA: TGTGCCAGCTCAGTAGCGGGACAGCCCACAGATACGCAGTATTTT; CDR3 protein: CASSVAGQPTDTQYF
D gene: TRBD1; J gene: TRBJ1-2; CDR3 length: 15; V gene: TRBV28; clone size: -; CDR3 DNA: TGTGCCAGCACCCCCGGACAGGGGGCTCAGTATGGCTACACCTTC; CDR3 protein: CASTPGQGAQYGYTF
D gene: -; J gene: TRBJ1-2; CDR3 length: 15; V gene: TRBV7-9; clone size: -; CDR3 DNA: TGTGCCAGCAGCTTGGTCCAGGGCTCTAACTATGGCTACACCTTC; CDR3 protein: CASSLVQGSNYGYTF
D gene: TRBD1; J gene: TRBJ1-1; CDR3 length: 14; V gene: TRBV18; clone size: -; CDR3 DNA: TGTGCCAGCTCGCCCGGGACAGAGAACACTGAAGCTTTCTTT; CDR3 protein: CASSPGTENTEAFF
D gene: TRBD1; J gene: TRBJ2-5; CDR3 length: 15; V gene: TRBV5-1; clone size: -; CDR3 DNA: TGCGCCAGCAGCCGGACAGGGGGGGCCCAAGAGACCCAGTACTTC; CDR3 protein: CASSRTGGAQETQYF
D gene: TRBD2; J gene: TRBJ2-5; CDR3 length: 13; V gene: TRBV10-3; clone size: -; CDR3 DNA: TGTGCCATCGGGACTAGCGGGAGGGAGACCCAGTACTTC; CDR3 protein: CAIGTSGRETQYF
D gene: TRBD1; J gene: TRBJ1-5; CDR3 length: 15; V gene: TRBV5-1; clone size: -; CDR3 DNA: TGCGCCAGCAGCGTGGGACAGGGGGTTGGACAGCCCCAGCATTTT; CDR3 protein: CASSVGQGVGQPQHF